This T cell receptor beta chain was documented in a study of T cells in Graves' hyperthyroidism and ophthalmopathy. Study as a whole: Blood from the periphery was taken at initial diagnosis, before any treatment.

Template material for amplifying TCR beta CDR3 regions consisted of RNA transcripts. The HTBI primer set served for first-round RT-PCR of the TCR CDR3. A single record per CDR3 protein comes from TCRdb applying MiXCR to the multiplex PCR reads. The table lists 690,000 or so distinct CDR3 sequences, around 19% of them singletons, with roughly a sixth in the top ten. This clonotype was detected ten times or more. Pregnant or lactating patients were excluded, as were those with uncontrolled infection or other autoimmune disease. The sequence came from a woman aged 45-65 years with Graves' hyperthyroidism that later progressed to Graves' ophthalmopathy. Sequencing was done on a sample of blood.

DNA of the CDR3: TGTGCCAGCAGCTTCAGGAGGTCCGGGGAGCTGTTTTTT. Encoded protein: CASSFRRSGELFF. V usage is TRBV7-9 and J usage is TRBJ2-2; the D gene is possibly TRBD2 (5 bases). This CDR3 spans 13 amino acids. The V end lost 3 bases, the J end lost 6 bases, and 8 bases lay between the germline ends. Per the germline V gene, CDR1 is SEHNR and CDR2 is FQNEAQ (reference sequence).